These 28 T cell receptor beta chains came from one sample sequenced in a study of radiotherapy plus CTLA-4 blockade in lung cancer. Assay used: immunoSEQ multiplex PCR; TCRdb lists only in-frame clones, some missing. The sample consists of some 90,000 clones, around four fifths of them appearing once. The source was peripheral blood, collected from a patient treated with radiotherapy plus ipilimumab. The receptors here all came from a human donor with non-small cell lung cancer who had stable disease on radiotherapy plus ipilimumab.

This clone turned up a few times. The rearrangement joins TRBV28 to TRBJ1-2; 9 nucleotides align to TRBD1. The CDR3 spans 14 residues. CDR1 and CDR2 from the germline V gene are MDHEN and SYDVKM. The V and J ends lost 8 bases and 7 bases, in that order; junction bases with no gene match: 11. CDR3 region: CASGTPGQGSGYTF. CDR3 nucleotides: TGTGCCAGCGGTACTCCGGGACAGGGATCTGGCTACACCTTC.

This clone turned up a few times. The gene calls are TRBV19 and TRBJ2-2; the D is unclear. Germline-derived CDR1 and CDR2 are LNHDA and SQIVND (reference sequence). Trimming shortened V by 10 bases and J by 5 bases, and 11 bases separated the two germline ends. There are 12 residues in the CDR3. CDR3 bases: TGTGCCACCCACCTCGGTACCGGGGAGCTGTTTTTT. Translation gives CATHLGTGELFF.

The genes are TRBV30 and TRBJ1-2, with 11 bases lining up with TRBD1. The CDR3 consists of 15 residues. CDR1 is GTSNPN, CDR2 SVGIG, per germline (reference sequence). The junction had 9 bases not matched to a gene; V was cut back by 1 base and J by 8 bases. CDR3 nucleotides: TGTGCCTGGAGTGGGTTGGACAGGGGGCTGTTCGGCTACACCTTC. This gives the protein CAWSGLDRGLFGYTF.

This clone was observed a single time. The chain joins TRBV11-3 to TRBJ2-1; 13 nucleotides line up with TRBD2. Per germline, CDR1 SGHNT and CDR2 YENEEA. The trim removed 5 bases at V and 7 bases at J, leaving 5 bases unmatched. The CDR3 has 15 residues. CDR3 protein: CASSPTSGRRNEQFF. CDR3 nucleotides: TGTGCCAGCAGCCCGACTAGCGGGAGGAGGAATGAGCAGTTCTTC.

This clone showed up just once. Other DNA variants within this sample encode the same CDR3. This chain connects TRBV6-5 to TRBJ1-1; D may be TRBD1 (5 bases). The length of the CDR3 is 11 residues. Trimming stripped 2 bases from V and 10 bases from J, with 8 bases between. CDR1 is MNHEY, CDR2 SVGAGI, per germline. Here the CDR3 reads CASSYRGLAFF. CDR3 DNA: TGTGCCAGCAGTTACCGGGGCTTAGCTTTCTTT.

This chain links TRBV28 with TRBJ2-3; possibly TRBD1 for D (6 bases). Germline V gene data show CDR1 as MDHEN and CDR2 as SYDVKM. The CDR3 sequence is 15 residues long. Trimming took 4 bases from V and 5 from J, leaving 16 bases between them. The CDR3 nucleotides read TGTGCCAGCAGTTCAGGACAGCTAAACGGAGATACGCAGTATTTT. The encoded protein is CASSSGQLNGDTQYF.

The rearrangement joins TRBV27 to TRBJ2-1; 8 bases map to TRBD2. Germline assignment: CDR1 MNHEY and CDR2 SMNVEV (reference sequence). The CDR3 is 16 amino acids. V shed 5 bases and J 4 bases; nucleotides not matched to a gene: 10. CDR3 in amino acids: CASSPSIREGYNEQFF. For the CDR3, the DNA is TGTGCCAGCAGTCCCAGCATCCGGGAGGGGTACAATGAGCAGTTCTTC.

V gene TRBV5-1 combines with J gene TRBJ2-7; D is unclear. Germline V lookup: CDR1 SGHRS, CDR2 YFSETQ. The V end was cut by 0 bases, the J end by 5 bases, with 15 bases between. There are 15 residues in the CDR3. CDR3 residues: CASSLVGFIRDEQYF. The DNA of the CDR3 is TGCGCCAGCAGCTTGGTGGGATTTATTCGGGACGAGCAGTACTTC.

The CDR3 loop reads CASDLGDSGNTIYF. As DNA, the CDR3 is TGTGCCAGCGACTTAGGGGACTCTGGAAACACCATATATTTT. The chain uses TRBV7-9 and TRBJ1-3, with D possibly TRBD1 on 5 matching bases. V was cut by 8 bases and J by 0 bases, with 11 bases left in between. Germline CDR1 is SEHNR and CDR2 is FQNEAQ (reference sequence). CDR3 size: 14 residues.

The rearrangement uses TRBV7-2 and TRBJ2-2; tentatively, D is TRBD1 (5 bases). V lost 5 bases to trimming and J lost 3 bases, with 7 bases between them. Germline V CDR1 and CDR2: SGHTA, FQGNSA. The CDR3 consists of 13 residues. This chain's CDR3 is CASSRRDTGELFF. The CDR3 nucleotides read TGTGCCAGCAGCCGCAGGGACACCGGGGAGCTGTTTTTT.

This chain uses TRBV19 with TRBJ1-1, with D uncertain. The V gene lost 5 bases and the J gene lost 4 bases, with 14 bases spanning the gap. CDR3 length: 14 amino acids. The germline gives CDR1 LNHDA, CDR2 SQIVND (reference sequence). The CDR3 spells CASSRLWGGTEAFF. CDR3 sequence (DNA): TGTGCCAGTAGTCGTTTGTGGGGTGGCACTGAAGCTTTCTTT.

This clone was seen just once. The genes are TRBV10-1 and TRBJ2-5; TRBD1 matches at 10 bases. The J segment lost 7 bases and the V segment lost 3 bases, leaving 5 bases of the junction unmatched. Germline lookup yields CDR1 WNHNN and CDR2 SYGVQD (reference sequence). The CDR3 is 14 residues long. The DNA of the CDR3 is TGCGCCAGCAGTGACCAGACAGGGGGCCGGACCCAGTACTTC. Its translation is CASSDQTGGRTQYF.

The CDR3 is CASSVEGQGTIYF. CDR3 sequence (DNA): TGTGCCAGCAGCGTAGAGGGCCAGGGCACCATATATTTT. This chain links TRBV9 with TRBJ1-3; D is perhaps TRBD1 (5 bases). The CDR3 covers 13 residues. Trimming pared 0 bases from V and 9 bases from J, leaving 10 bases between. Germline lookup yields CDR1 SGDLS and CDR2 YYNGEE.

CDR3 protein: CASSIGPNAGEQYF. Written as DNA, the CDR3 is TGTGCCAGCAGCATTGGGCCGAACGCCGGCGAGCAGTACTTC. The chain uses TRBV5-5 and TRBJ2-7; the D is unclear. The CDR3 length is 14 residues. V was clipped by 4 bases and J by 6 bases, with 17 bases between them. Germline assignment: CDR1 SGHKS and CDR2 YYEKEE (reference sequence).

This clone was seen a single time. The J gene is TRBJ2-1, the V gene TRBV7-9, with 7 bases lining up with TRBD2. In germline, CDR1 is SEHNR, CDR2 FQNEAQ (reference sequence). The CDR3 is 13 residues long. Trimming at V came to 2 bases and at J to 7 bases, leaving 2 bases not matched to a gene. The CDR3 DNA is TGTGCCAGCAGCTTATCTAGCGGTAATGAGCAGTTCTTC. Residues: CASSLSSGNEQFF.

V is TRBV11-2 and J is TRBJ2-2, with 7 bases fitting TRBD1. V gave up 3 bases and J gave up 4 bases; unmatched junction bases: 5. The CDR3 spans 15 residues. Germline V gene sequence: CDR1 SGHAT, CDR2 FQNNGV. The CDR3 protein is CASSLYRGGTGELFF. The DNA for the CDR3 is TGTGCCAGCAGCTTGTACAGGGGCGGCACCGGGGAGCTGTTTTTT.

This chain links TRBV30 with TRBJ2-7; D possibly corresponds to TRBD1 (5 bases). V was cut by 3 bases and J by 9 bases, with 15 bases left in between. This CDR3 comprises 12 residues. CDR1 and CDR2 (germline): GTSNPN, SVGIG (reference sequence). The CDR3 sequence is CAWSPKGIPQYF. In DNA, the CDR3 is TGTGCCTGGAGCCCTAAGGGGATCCCGCAGTACTTC.

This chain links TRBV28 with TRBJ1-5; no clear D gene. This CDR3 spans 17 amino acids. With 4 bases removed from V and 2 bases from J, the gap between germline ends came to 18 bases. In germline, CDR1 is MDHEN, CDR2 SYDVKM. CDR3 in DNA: TGTGCCAGCAGTTCCACCCATCTACGTCGGGGCAATCAGCCCCAGCATTTT. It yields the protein CASSSTHLRRGNQPQHF.

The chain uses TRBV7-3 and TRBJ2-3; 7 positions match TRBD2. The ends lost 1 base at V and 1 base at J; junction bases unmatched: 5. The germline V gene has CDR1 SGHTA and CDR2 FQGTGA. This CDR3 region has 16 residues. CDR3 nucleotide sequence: TGTGCCAGCAGCTTAAGGCCGGGGGGTGGCACAGATACGCAGTATTTT. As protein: CASSLRPGGGTDTQYF.

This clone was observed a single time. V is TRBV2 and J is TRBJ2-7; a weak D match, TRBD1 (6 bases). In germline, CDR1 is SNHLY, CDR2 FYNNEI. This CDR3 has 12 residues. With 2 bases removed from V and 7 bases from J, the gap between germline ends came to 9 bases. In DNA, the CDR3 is TGTGCCAGCAGTGAACGTAGGGGGGAGCAGTACTTC. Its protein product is CASSERRGEQYF.

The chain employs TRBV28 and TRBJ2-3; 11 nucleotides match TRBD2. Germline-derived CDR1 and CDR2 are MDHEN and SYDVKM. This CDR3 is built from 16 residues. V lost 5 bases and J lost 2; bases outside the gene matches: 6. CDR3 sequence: CASSQIAGGYTDTQYF. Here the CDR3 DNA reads TGTGCCAGCAGTCAGATAGCGGGAGGGTACACAGATACGCAGTATTTT.

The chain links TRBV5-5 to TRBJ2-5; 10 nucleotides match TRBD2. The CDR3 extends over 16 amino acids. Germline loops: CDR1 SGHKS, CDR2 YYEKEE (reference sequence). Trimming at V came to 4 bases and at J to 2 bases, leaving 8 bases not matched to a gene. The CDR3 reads CASSRAVAGGQETQYF. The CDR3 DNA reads TGTGCCAGCAGCCGAGCCGTAGCGGGGGGACAAGAGACCCAGTACTTC.

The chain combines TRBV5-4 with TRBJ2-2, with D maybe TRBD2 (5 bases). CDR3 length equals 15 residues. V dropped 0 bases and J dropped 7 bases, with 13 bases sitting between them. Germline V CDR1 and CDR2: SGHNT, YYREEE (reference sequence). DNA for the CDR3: TGTGCCAGCAGCTTGGACTCTTTGGGGAGCGGGGAGCTGTTTTTT. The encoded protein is CASSLDSLGSGELFF.

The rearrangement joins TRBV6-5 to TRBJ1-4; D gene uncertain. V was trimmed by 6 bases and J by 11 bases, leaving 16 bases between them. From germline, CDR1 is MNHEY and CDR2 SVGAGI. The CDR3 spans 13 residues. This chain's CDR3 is CASSETNEGKLFF. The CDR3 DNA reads TGTGCCAGCAGCGAAACAAATGAAGGGAAACTGTTTTTT.

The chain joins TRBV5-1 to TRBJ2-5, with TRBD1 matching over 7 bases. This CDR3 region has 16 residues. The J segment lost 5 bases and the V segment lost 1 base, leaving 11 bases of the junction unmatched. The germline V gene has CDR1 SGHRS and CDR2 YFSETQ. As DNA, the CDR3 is TGCGCCAGCAGCTTGTCCGGCGGCAGGGGGTGGGAGACCCAGTACTTC. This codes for CASSLSGGRGWETQYF.

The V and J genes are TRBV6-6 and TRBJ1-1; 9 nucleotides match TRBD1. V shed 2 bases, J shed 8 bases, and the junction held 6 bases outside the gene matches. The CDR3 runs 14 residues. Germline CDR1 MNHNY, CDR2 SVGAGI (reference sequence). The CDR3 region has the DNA TGTGCCAGCAGTTACGGACAGGGGAATTCCGAAGCTTTCTTT. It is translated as CASSYGQGNSEAFF.

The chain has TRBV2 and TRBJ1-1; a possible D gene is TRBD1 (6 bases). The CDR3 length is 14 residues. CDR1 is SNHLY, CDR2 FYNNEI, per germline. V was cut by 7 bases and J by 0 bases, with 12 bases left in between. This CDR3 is CASNRDKLNTEAFF. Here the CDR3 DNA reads TGTGCCAGCAACAGGGACAAGTTGAACACTGAAGCTTTCTTT.

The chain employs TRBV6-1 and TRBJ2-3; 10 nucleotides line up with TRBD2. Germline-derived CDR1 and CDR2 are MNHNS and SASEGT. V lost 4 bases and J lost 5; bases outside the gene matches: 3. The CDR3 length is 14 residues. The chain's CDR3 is CASSVGLAVDTQYF. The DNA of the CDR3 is TGTGCCAGCAGTGTTGGACTAGCGGTAGATACGCAGTATTTT.